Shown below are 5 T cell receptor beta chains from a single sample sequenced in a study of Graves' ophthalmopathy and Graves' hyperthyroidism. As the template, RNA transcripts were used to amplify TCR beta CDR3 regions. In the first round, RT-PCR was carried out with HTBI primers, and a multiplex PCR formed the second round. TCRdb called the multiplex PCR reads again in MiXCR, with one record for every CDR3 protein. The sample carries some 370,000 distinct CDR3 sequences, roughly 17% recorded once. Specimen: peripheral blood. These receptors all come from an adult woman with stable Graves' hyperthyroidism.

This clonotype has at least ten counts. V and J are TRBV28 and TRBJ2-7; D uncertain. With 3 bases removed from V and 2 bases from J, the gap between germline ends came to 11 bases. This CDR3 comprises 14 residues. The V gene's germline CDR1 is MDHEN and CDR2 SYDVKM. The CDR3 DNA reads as TGTGCCAGCAGTTTTGGCGGAATCGCCTACGAGCAGTACTTC. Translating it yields CASSFGGIAYEQYF.

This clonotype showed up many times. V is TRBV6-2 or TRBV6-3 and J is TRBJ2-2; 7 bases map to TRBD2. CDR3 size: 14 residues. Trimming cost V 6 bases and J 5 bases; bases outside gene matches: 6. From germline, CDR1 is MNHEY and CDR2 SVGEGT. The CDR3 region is CASRGLGWTGELFF. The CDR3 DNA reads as TGTGCCAGCAGAGGACTAGGGTGGACCGGGGAGCTGTTTTTT.

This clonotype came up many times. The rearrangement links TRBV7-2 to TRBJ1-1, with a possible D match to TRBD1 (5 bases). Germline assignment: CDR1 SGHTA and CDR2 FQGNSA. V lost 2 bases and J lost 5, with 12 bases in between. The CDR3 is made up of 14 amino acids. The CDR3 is CASSLPGKGTEAFF. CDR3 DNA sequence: TGTGCCAGCAGCTTACCAGGGAAGGGGACTGAAGCTTTCTTT. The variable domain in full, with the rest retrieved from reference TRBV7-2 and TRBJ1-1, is GAGVSQSPSNKVTEKGKDVELRCDPISGHTALYWYRQSLGQGLEFLIYFQGNSAPDKSGLPSDRFSAERTGGSVSTLTIQRTQQEDSAVYLCASSLPGKGTEAFFGQGTRLTVV.

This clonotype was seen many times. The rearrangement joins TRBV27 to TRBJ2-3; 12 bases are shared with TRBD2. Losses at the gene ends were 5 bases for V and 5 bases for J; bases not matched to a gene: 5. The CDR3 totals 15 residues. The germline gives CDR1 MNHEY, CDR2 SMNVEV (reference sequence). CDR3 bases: TGTGCCAGCAGTCGGACTAGCGGGAATGTAGATACGCAGTATTTT. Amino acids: CASSRTSGNVDTQYF.

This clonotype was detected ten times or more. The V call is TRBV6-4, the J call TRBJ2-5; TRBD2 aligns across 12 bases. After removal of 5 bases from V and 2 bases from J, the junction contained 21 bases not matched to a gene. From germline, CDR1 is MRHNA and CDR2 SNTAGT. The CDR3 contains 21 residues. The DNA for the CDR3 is TGTGCCAGCAGTCTCGACCAGACTAGCGGGAGAGGTTTCGTCACTCAAGAGACCCAGTACTTC. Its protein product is CASSLDQTSGRGFVTQETQYF.